Below, one T cell receptor beta chain is given with its context. Its antigen is currently unknown. This sample stems from a study of Ad26.COV2.S vaccination and SARS-CoV-2 variants. Study-wide results and limits: Reportedly, after vaccination the spike-specific CD8+ and CD4+ T cell responses displayed substantial breadth.

V shed 4 bases and J shed 3 bases, with 10 bases lying between them. Germline values: CDR1 MNHEY, CDR2 SMNVEV (reference sequence). This CDR3 has 13 amino acids. Measured with immunoSEQ multiplex PCR; TCRdb has only the in-frame clones, and not every one. This sample has about 350,000 clones, with 85% to 90% found just once. The treatment: around 19 received Ad26.COV2.S at low or high dose, single or two shots; 5 received placebo; per-sample allocation not given. Samples came from day 63 after the first vaccine or placebo injection. Based in Boston, the donor was an adult of 18-55 years. The J gene is TRBJ2-7, the V gene TRBV27; D possibly corresponds to TRBD2 (6 bases). The material was peripheral blood, obtained in a trial of Ad26.COV2.S vaccine versus placebo. This receptor was identified in a person aged 18 to 59 who received the Ad26.COV2.S COVID-19 vaccine or a placebo. CDR3 DNA: TGTGCCAGCAGTTGGCAGGGAGGCTACGAGCAGTACTTC. It encodes CASSWQGGYEQYF.